A single sample is the source of the 20 T cell receptor beta chains below, sequenced in a study of blood T cell repertoires in COVID-19. Profiled with immunoSEQ multiplex PCR; TCRdb holds only in-frame clones, not every one. The sample holds over 100,000 clones, 82% seen once. The sample comprised peripheral blood. These receptors all stem from a woman aged 70-85 years with acute or convalescent COVID-19.

The rearrangement joins TRBV12-2 to TRBJ1-2; the D call in the table, TRBD1, was not verified against the DNA. TRBV12-2 is flagged as a pseudogene. The CDR3 is made up of 12 amino acids. CDR3 protein: CAMDRPLDGYTF. CDR3 bases: TGTGCTATGGACAGGCCCTTGGATGGCTACACCTTC.

The chain couples TRBV7-2 to TRBJ2-7; no definite D call. Per germline, CDR1 SGHTA and CDR2 FQGNSA. This CDR3 contains 12 residues. The ends were cut back, 5 bases at V and 7 bases at J, with 12 bases in the middle. The CDR3 spells CASSQPSFEQYF. CDR3 nucleotide sequence: TGTGCCAGCAGCCAGCCTAGTTTTGAGCAGTACTTC.

This clone turned up a few times. V usage is TRBV29-1 and J usage is TRBJ1-2; D unresolved. V was pared by 0 bases and J by 8 bases, with 16 bases between. CDR1 and CDR2 (germline): SQVTM, ANQGSEA. This CDR3 has 14 residues. CDR3 nucleotide sequence: TGCAGCGTTGAAGATCTAGGGAGGGCAGAGGGCTACACCTTC. It specifies CSVEDLGRAEGYTF.

This clone was detected once. The rearrangement joins TRBV5-1 to TRBJ2-1; 7 nucleotides align to TRBD1. The V gene's germline CDR1 is SGHRS and CDR2 YFSETQ. V dropped 0 bases and J dropped 3; count of bases not matched to a gene: 3. This CDR3 region has 15 residues. For the CDR3, the DNA is TGCGCCAGCAGCTTGGACAGGGGCGACTACAATGAGCAGTTCTTC. Translated: CASSLDRGDYNEQFF.

With regard to this clone: The sample contains more than one DNA sequence encoding this CDR3. This rearrangement joins TRBV5-5 to TRBJ1-2, with D hard to call. This CDR3 is built from 13 residues. Trimming left V 0 bases short and J 5 bases short, with 8 bases between. The V gene's germline CDR1 is SGHKS and CDR2 YYEKEE (reference sequence). The CDR3 protein is CASSLDSFYGYTF. Here the CDR3 DNA reads TGTGCCAGCAGCTTGGACAGTTTTTATGGCTACACCTTC.

V and J are TRBV2 and TRBJ2-2; no reliable D call. The V gene's germline CDR1 is SNHLY and CDR2 FYNNEI. The V and J ends lost 6 bases and 4 bases respectively, with 12 bases between them. The CDR3 is made up of 14 amino acids. DNA for the CDR3: TGTGCCAGCAGCGATCGGTCGAGCACCGGGGAGCTGTTTTTT. It is translated as CASSDRSSTGELFF.

V usage is TRBV19 and J usage is TRBJ1-2; 7 positions agree with TRBD1. V was clipped by 1 base and J by 5 bases; unmatched bases: 7. CDR1 and CDR2 from the germline V gene are LNHDA and SQIVND (reference sequence). The CDR3 has 15 residues. The CDR3 here is CASSIASGQSYGYTF. As DNA, the CDR3 is TGTGCCAGTAGTATAGCTTCGGGACAGTCGTATGGCTACACCTTC.

The chain combines TRBV6-5 with TRBJ2-2, with 7 bases lining up with TRBD1. Germline loops: CDR1 MNHEY, CDR2 SVGAGI. J was trimmed by 0 bases and V by 10 bases; bases with no gene match: 5. The CDR3 length is 14 residues. The DNA of the CDR3 is TGTGCCACACAGGGGAGAGCGAACACCGGGGAGCTGTTTTTT. Protein sequence: CATQGRANTGELFF.

V is TRBV7-8 and J is TRBJ2-2; the D gene is possibly TRBD1 (6 bases). The CDR3 sequence is 13 residues long. Germline V gives CDR1 SGHVS, CDR2 FQNEAQ. The ends were cut back, 1 base at V and 6 bases at J, with 6 bases in the middle. The CDR3 coding sequence is TGTGCCAGCAGCTTAGAGGGGGCCGGGGAGCTGTTTTTT. Amino acids: CASSLEGAGELFF.

V and J are TRBV18 and TRBJ1-2; perhaps TRBD1 as D (5 bases). The CDR3 extends over 15 amino acids. Trimming left V 3 bases short and J 4 bases short, with 15 bases between. Germline CDR1 KGHSH, CDR2 LQKENI. In nucleotides, the CDR3 is TGTGCCAGCTCACCGGGGAATGCCCAGGGCTATGGCTACACCTTC. Its protein is CASSPGNAQGYGYTF.

The chain carries TRBV9 and TRBJ1-2, with a weak D call TRBD1 (5 bases). The CDR3 sequence is 13 residues long. The ends were cut back, 7 bases at V and 6 bases at J, with 16 bases in the middle. Germline V CDR1 and CDR2: SGDLS, YYNGEE. CDR3 region: CASGQPGGHGYTF. DNA for the CDR3: TGTGCCAGCGGCCAACCCGGGGGTCATGGCTACACCTTC.

V and J are TRBV5-1 and TRBJ1-2, with D maybe TRBD1 (6 bases). This CDR3 region has 14 residues. V lost 0 bases and J 4 bases, leaving 10 bases between the germline ends. The V gene's germline CDR1 is SGHRS and CDR2 YFSETQ. CDR3 coding DNA: TGCGCCAGCAGCTTGGCTTCAGGGGCCTATGGCTACACCTTC. Its translation: CASSLASGAYGYTF.

This clone appeared a few times. The V gene is TRBV19, the J gene TRBJ1-1; 11 bases fit TRBD1. This CDR3 is built from 13 residues. J lost 11 bases, V lost 2 bases, and 4 bases had no gene match. Germline-derived CDR1 and CDR2 are LNHDA and SQIVND (reference sequence). CDR3 in amino acids: CASSIRTGGDAFF. The CDR3 bases are TGTGCCAGTAGTATACGGACAGGGGGCGATGCTTTCTTT. Complete variable domain (other parts from reference TRBV19 and TRBJ1-1): DGGITQSPKYLFRKEGQNVTLSCEQNLNHDAMYWYRQDPGQGLRLIYYSQIVNDFQKGDIAEGYSVSREKKESFPLTVTSAQKNPTAFYLCASSIRTGGDAFFGQGTRLTVV.

The chain combines TRBV2 with TRBJ1-1; no definite D call. Trimming cost V 0 bases and J 5 bases, with 10 bases left between them. The CDR3 sequence is 14 residues long. The germline CDR1 and CDR2 sequences are SNHLY and FYNNEI. CDR3 coding DNA: TGTGCCAGCAGTGAAGCACAGAGTTGGACTGAAGCTTTCTTT. This codes for CASSEAQSWTEAFF.

In its sample, this clone was seen a few times. The V call is TRBV19, the J call TRBJ1-1, with 9 positions matching TRBD1. This CDR3 contains 14 residues. CDR1 and CDR2 from the germline V gene are LNHDA and SQIVND (reference sequence). Trimming at V came to 3 bases and at J to 2 bases, leaving 1 base not matched to a gene. Here the CDR3 reads CASSMGQGNTEAFF. Written as DNA, the CDR3 is TGTGCCAGTAGTATGGGACAGGGCAACACTGAAGCTTTCTTT. The full variable domain, completed using reference TRBV19 and TRBJ1-1, is DGGITQSPKYLFRKEGQNVTLSCEQNLNHDAMYWYRQDPGQGLRLIYYSQIVNDFQKGDIAEGYSVSREKKESFPLTVTSAQKNPTAFYLCASSMGQGNTEAFFGQGTRLTVV.

This clone was found once. The genes are TRBV6-5 and TRBJ2-5; 11 nucleotides match TRBD1. The junction had 9 bases not matched to a gene; V was cut back by 5 bases and J by 7 bases. CDR3 length: 15 amino acids. Germline CDR1 and CDR2: MNHEY and SVGAGI. The CDR3 coding sequence is TGTGCCAGCAGTACCGGACAGGGGGCTCTTGGGACCCAGTACTTC. Protein: CASSTGQGALGTQYF.

This chain connects TRBV3-1 (or the pseudogene TRBV3-2) to TRBJ2-2; the D gene is possibly TRBD1 (6 bases). The V gene lost 9 bases and the J gene lost 1 base, with 15 bases spanning the gap. This CDR3 is built from 15 residues. Germline V gives CDR1 LGHDT, CDR2 YNNKEL (reference sequence). CDR3 sequence: CASEGVKENTGELFF. DNA of the CDR3: TGTGCCAGTGAGGGGGTTAAAGAGAACACCGGGGAGCTGTTTTTT.

This chain uses TRBV29-1 with TRBJ1-3, with D possibly being TRBD1 (6 bases). V shed 4 bases and J shed 0 bases, with 16 bases lying between them. Per germline, CDR1 SQVTM and CDR2 ANQGSEA. The CDR3 covers 16 residues. Here the CDR3 DNA reads TGCAGCGTTGGGGAGACAGGAATAAGCTCTGGAAACACCATATATTTT. Amino acid sequence: CSVGETGISSGNTIYF.

The genes are TRBV4-2 and TRBJ1-4; D unresolved. V lost 4 bases and J lost 3, with 12 bases in between. This CDR3 is built from 15 residues. Germline V gene data show CDR1 as LGHNA and CDR2 as YNFKEQ. DNA for the CDR3: TGTGCCAGCAGCCCTATGCCACGGGCTAATGAAAAACTGTTTTTT. It is translated as CASSPMPRANEKLFF.

This sequence joins TRBV6-5 and TRBJ1-1, with D tentatively TRBD1 (5 bases). Germline-derived CDR1 and CDR2 are MNHEY and SVGAGI. Trimming stripped 7 bases from V and 1 base from J, with 13 bases between. The CDR3 runs to 14 residues. Here the CDR3 reads CASTPGLTNTEAFF. The CDR3 DNA sequence: TGTGCCAGCACCCCGGGACTGACGAACACTGAAGCTTTCTTT.